What follows describes a single T cell receptor beta chain. Its antigen remains unidentified. The entry originates in a study of shared clonotypes between healthy human individuals. General study findings and limits: Despite large depth, rarefaction showed incomplete sorted-subset sequencing.

Genomic DNA of every subset was divided equally among multiple immunoSEQ plates. Replicate PCRs for sorted subsets used about 200 ng DNA; this equaled 30,000 to 35,000 T cell genomes. Profiling relied on immunoSEQ multiplex PCR, and the TCRdb table lists in-frame clones only, not all of them. The sample includes around 2,000,000 clones, 85% to 95% of them seen just once. Donors, without exception, were Caucasian adults residing in Nashville, Tennessee. The CDR3 runs to 16 residues. Trimming stripped 8 bases from V and 2 bases from J, with 21 bases between. Per the germline V gene, CDR1 is MDHEN and CDR2 is SYDVKM.

The V call is TRBV28, the J call TRBJ1-1, with D perhaps matching TRBD1 (6 bases). Sequencing used naive CD4+ T cells sorted from blood. Subset in this sample: CD45RA+ positively selected. The receptor was isolated from a man younger than 35 in good health. The CDR3 DNA reads TGTGCCAGCCCCTCTCGGACAGAGTTTACCAACACTGAAGCTTTCTTT. Protein: CASPSRTEFTNTEAFF.